These T cell receptor beta chains were read from a single sample in a study of cytomegalovirus exposure and HLA in healthy donors. The data were produced by immunoSEQ multiplex PCR, yet TCRdb's version contains in-frame clones alone and is incomplete. The repertoire includes around 92,000 clones, approximately 72% of them detected once, and around an eighth sits in the top ten. Sequenced sample: PBMCs. These receptor sequences come from a woman aged 70-85 years in good health and CMV-seropositive. Both conserved end residues are part of each CDR3. The order of the fields is V gene, J gene, clone size, D gene, CDR3 DNA, CDR3 protein. A D gene is named only where the DNA matches it firmly. A clone size is listed for some rows: how often the clone was seen (once, few, many), or a class if it is expanded.

v_gene: TRBV5-1
j_gene: TRBJ2-7
abundance: NA
d_gene: NA
CDR3nt: TGCGCCAGCAGCTCGACAAGCTTAGAGCAGTACTTC
CDR3aa: CASSSTSLEQYF

v_gene: TRBV7-2
j_gene: TRBJ1-6
abundance: NA
d_gene: NA
CDR3nt: TGTGCCAGCAGCACCGGACAGTCCAATTCACCCCTCCACTTT
CDR3aa: CASSTGQSNSPLHF

v_gene: TRBV19
j_gene: TRBJ1-4
abundance: once
d_gene: TRBD1
CDR3nt: TGTGCCAGTAGTTTGACAGGGAACTATGAAAAACTGTTTTTC
CDR3aa: CASSLTGNYEKLFF

v_gene: TRBV7-6
j_gene: TRBJ2-7
abundance: NA
d_gene: NA
CDR3nt: TGTGCCAGCAGCTCGGAAGGAGGGACAGCACTAGAGCAGTACTTC
CDR3aa: CASSSEGGTALEQYF

v_gene: TRBV7-2
j_gene: TRBJ1-6
abundance: NA
d_gene: NA
CDR3nt: TGTGCCAGCAGCTTCGACAGAAACTATAATTCACCCCTCCACTTT
CDR3aa: CASSFDRNYNSPLHF

v_gene: TRBV7-4
j_gene: TRBJ1-5
abundance: NA
d_gene: TRBD1
CDR3nt: TGTGCCAGCAGCTCTCATGCACCAGGGGGCATGTGCAATCAGCCCCAGCATTTT
CDR3aa: CASSSHAPGGMCNQPQHF

v_gene: TRBV29-1
j_gene: TRBJ1-4
abundance: NA
d_gene: NA
CDR3nt: TGCAGCGTCGGGGGGGTGTTGGAGGCATCAACTAATGAAAAACTGTTTTTT
CDR3aa: CSVGGVLEASTNEKLFF

v_gene: TRBV4-1
j_gene: TRBJ1-5
abundance: medium-sized
d_gene: NA
CDR3nt: TGCGCCAGCAGCCAAGATGGGCGGGAAAGTCAGCCCCAGCATTTT
CDR3aa: CASSQDGRESQPQHF

v_gene: TRBV6-6
j_gene: TRBJ2-3
abundance: few
d_gene: TRBD1
CDR3nt: TGTGCCAGCAGTTACTCGGGACAGGGGACGCAGTATTTT
CDR3aa: CASSYSGQGTQYF

v_gene: TRBV12-5
j_gene: TRBJ2-5
abundance: NA
d_gene: TRBD2
CDR3nt: TGTGCTAGTGGTTTAGGGAGACTAGCTGGGGAGACCCAGTACTTC
CDR3aa: CASGLGRLAGETQYF

v_gene: TRBV9
j_gene: TRBJ1-1
abundance: NA
d_gene: NA
CDR3nt: TGTGCCAGCAGCGTAGCCGTGAACACTGAAGCTTTCTTT
CDR3aa: CASSVAVNTEAFF

v_gene: TRBV5-1
j_gene: TRBJ2-7
abundance: NA
d_gene: NA
CDR3nt: TGCGCCAGCAGCCGAGAGGGGGGGAGCTCCTACGAGCAGTACTTC
CDR3aa: CASSREGGSSYEQYF

v_gene: TRBV18
j_gene: TRBJ2-2
abundance: NA
d_gene: NA
CDR3nt: TGTGCCAGCTCACGTTCAGAGAACACCGGGGAGCTGTTTTTT
CDR3aa: CASSRSENTGELFF

v_gene: TRBV19
j_gene: TRBJ1-1
abundance: NA
d_gene: NA
CDR3nt: TGTGCCAGTAGTATAGATTTATTGACGCAGGGTCTTGGGGCTTTCTTT
CDR3aa: CASSIDLLTQGLGAFF

v_gene: TRBV7-8
j_gene: TRBJ1-1
abundance: NA
d_gene: TRBD1
CDR3nt: TGTGCCAGCAGCTTAGATCCACAGGGGAAGACTGAAGCTTTCTTT
CDR3aa: CASSLDPQGKTEAFF

v_gene: TRBV6-5
j_gene: TRBJ2-3
abundance: NA
d_gene: NA
CDR3nt: TGTGCCAGCAGTCCGGGGAGACAAATCACAGATACGCAGTATTTT
CDR3aa: CASSPGRQITDTQYF

v_gene: TRBV29-1
j_gene: TRBJ2-7
abundance: NA
d_gene: TRBD2
CDR3nt: TGCAGCGTTGTCTCTAGCGGGGGTCTTTACGAGCAGTACTTC
CDR3aa: CSVVSSGGLYEQYF

v_gene: TRBV4-2
j_gene: TRBJ2-3
abundance: few
d_gene: TRBD2
CDR3nt: TGTGCCAGCAGCCGGGGACCGGGACTAGCGGGGGGGATTCGCACAGATACGCAGTATTTT
CDR3aa: CASSRGPGLAGGIRTDTQYF

v_gene: TRBV27
j_gene: TRBJ2-5
abundance: NA
d_gene: TRBD2
CDR3nt: TGTGCCAGCAGTTTAATAGCGGGTGGGGAGACCCAGTACTTC
CDR3aa: CASSLIAGGETQYF

v_gene: TRBV7-9
j_gene: TRBJ2-7
abundance: NA
d_gene: NA
CDR3nt: TGTGCCAGCAGCCTCTTCCCTTACGAGCAGTACTTC
CDR3aa: CASSLFPYEQYF